A selection of T cell receptor beta chains follows, all from one sample in a study of T and B cells in COVID-19 patients. TCRdb reprocessed the multiplex PCR reads via MiXCR and lists one record per CDR3 protein. This repertoire shows under 5,500 distinct CDR3 sequences, roughly 33% found once; its top ten account for around 25%. Material for sequencing was blood. These receptors all come from a human donor who had recovered from COVID-19. Each CDR3 is given with its conserved first and last residue. A D gene is named only where the DNA matches it firmly. Expanded clones get a size class; other rows say once, few or many, or leave the size out.

d_call,v_call,j_call,clone_size,cdr3_aa,cdr3_nt
.,TRBV24-1,TRBJ2-3,few,CATSDPSGAGDTQYF,TGTGCCACCAGTGATCCCTCCGGGGCAGGGGATACGCAGTATTTT
TRBD2,TRBV18,TRBJ2-3,few,CASSFGTSGRAISDTQYF,TGTGCCAGCAGCTTTGGGACTAGCGGGAGGGCCATATCAGATACGCAGTATTTT
.,TRBV6-5,TRBJ1-2,few,CASSYSAGAGYTF,TGTGCCAGCAGTTACTCGGCGGGGGCCGGCTACACCTTC
TRBD2,TRBV20-1,TRBJ2-3,.,CSVRLAGVGGTDTQYF,TGCAGTGTGAGGCTAGCGGGAGTCGGTGGAACAGATACGCAGTATTTT
TRBD2,TRBV19,TRBJ2-1,large,CASSTTSGSYNEQFF,TGTGCCAGTAGTACGACTAGCGGCTCCTACAATGAGCAGTTCTTC
TRBD1,TRBV29-1,TRBJ2-7,medium-sized,CSVEGSQGAMYEQYF,TGCAGCGTTGAAGGGTCACAGGGGGCAATGTACGAGCAGTACTTC
.,TRBV15,TRBJ2-7,.,CATNSTGLGGEQYF,TGTGCCACCAATTCTACAGGGTTGGGGGGCGAGCAGTACTTC
TRBD1,TRBV6-1,TRBJ2-3,.,CASSEPSDRSVHGIF,TGTGCCAGCAGTGAACCTTCGGACAGGTCCGTCCACGGGATTTTT
.,TRBV29-1,TRBJ2-7,large,CSVVSETYEQYF,TGCAGCGTTGTATCGGAGACCTACGAGCAGTACTTC
TRBD1,TRBV6-4,TRBJ1-2,.,CASSPGTAHYGYTF,TGTGCCAGCAGTCCCGGGACAGCTCACTATGGCTACACCTTC
.,TRBV5-1,TRBJ2-7,.,CASRREREQYF,TGCGCCAGCAGACGCGAGCGGGAGCAGTACTTC
.,TRBV7-9,TRBJ2-3,.,CASSLAAADTQYF,TGTGCCAGCAGCTTAGCCGCGGCAGATACGCAGTATTTT
TRBD1,TRBV12-3/TRBV12-4,TRBJ2-6,few,CASSPGQGPSGANVLTF,TGTGCCAGCAGTCCGGGACAGGGCCCCTCTGGGGCCAACGTCCTGACTTTC
.,TRBV5-6,TRBJ2-1,.,CASSRKRASYNEQFF,TGCGCCAGCAGTAGGAAGCGGGCGTCCTACAATGAGCAGTTCTTC
.,TRBV29-1,TRBJ1-1,few,CSVEMGDGAEAFF,TGCAGCGTTGAAATGGGCGATGGGGCTGAAGCTTTCTTT
.,TRBV6-5,TRBJ1-2,.,CASSYNRVGDYGYTF,TGTGCCAGCAGCTACAACAGGGTGGGGGACTATGGCTACACCTTC
.,TRBV15,TRBJ1-4,.,CATSSFPPQWNEKLFF,TGTGCCACCAGCAGTTTCCCACCCCAGTGGAATGAAAAACTGTTTTTT
.,TRBV19,TRBJ2-1,medium-sized,CASKRGRDWNEQFF,TGTGCCAGTAAAAGGGGGCGGGATTGGAATGAGCAGTTCTTC
.,TRBV4-2,TRBJ2-6,.,CASSQEDEGDTGANVLTF,TGTGCCAGCAGCCAAGAGGATGAAGGGGACACTGGGGCCAACGTCCTGACTTTC
TRBD2,TRBV6-5,TRBJ2-1,medium-sized,CASSYSLPTSGRWVHNEQFF,TGTGCCAGCAGTTACTCCCTCCCAACTAGCGGGAGATGGGTACACAATGAGCAGTTCTTC
.,TRBV24-1,TRBJ2-3,.,CATSDLYGTDTQYF,TGTGCCACCAGTGATTTGTACGGGACAGATACGCAGTATTTT
.,TRBV6-1,TRBJ2-3,.,CASFKAVADTQYF,TGTGCCAGCTTCAAGGCCGTGGCGGATACGCAGTATTTT
.,TRBV6-5,TRBJ2-1,.,CASHRDAGINEQFF,TGTGCCAGCCACCGGGACGCGGGAATCAATGAGCAGTTCTTC
TRBD2,TRBV18,TRBJ2-3,.,CASSPAPGLAGGLTDTQYF,TGTGCCAGCTCACCCGCCCCGGGACTAGCGGGAGGGCTTACAGATACGCAGTATTTT
.,TRBV29-1,TRBJ2-7,medium-sized,CSVARDYEQYF,TGCAGCGTTGCTCGGGACTACGAGCAGTACTTC
TRBD1,TRBV5-3,TRBJ1-2,.,CARSGTGGDGYTF,TGTGCCAGAAGCGGGACAGGGGGCGATGGCTACACCTTC
.,TRBV6-5,TRBJ2-7,few,CASSYRGEYEQYF,TGTGCCAGCAGTTATAGGGGGGAATACGAGCAGTACTTC
.,TRBV29-1,TRBJ1-1,medium-sized,CSVVGRANTEAFF,TGCAGCGTTGTGGGCAGGGCAAACACTGAAGCTTTCTTT
TRBD2,TRBV12-3/TRBV12-4,TRBJ2-1,.,CASSFQRDYNEQFF,TGTGCCAGCAGTTTCCAGCGGGACTACAATGAGCAGTTCTTC
TRBD1,TRBV11-2,TRBJ2-1,.,CASSSDRESFF,TGTGCCAGCAGCTCGGACAGGGAATCGTTCTTC
.,TRBV6-1,TRBJ1-2,.,CASSEGAWGYGYTF,TGTGCCAGCAGTGAAGGGGCTTGGGGCTATGGCTACACCTTC
TRBD2,TRBV5-4,TRBJ2-5,.,CASSLAGLAGVETQYF,TGTGCCAGCAGCTTGGCCGGACTAGCGGGAGTTGAGACCCAGTACTTC
.,TRBV18,TRBJ1-1,.,CASSPSTESSEAFF,TGTGCCAGCTCACCAAGTACGGAAAGTTCTGAAGCTTTCTTT
TRBD2,TRBV12-3/TRBV12-4,TRBJ2-1,.,CASSRTSGTYNEQFF,TGTGCCAGCAGCCGGACTAGCGGGACCTACAATGAGCAGTTCTTC
TRBD1,TRBV29-1,TRBJ1-2,few,CSVERRGQGGVGYTF,TGCAGCGTTGAGAGGAGGGGACAGGGGGGTGTTGGCTACACCTTC
.,TRBV5-5,TRBJ2-5,few,CASSLAWLAKYQETQYF,TGTGCCAGCAGCTTGGCCTGGCTAGCTAAGTACCAAGAGACCCAGTACTTC
.,TRBV6-6,TRBJ1-3,few,CASRQEGNTIYF,TGTGCCAGCAGACAGGAAGGAAACACCATATATTTT
.,TRBV4-3,TRBJ2-7,.,CASSQDRGGGSYEQYF,TGTGCCAGCAGCCAAGACCGCGGAGGAGGTTCCTACGAGCAGTACTTC
TRBD1,TRBV29-1,TRBJ1-2,few,CSGGQDYGYTF,TGCAGCGGGGGACAGGATTATGGCTACACCTTC
.,TRBV28,TRBJ2-3,.,CASSFLSGTDTQYF,TGTGCCAGCAGTTTCCTTAGCGGCACAGATACGCAGTATTTT
.,TRBV6-5,TRBJ2-1,once,CASSYGGTRNEQFF,TGTGCCAGCAGTTACGGCGGGACGAGAAATGAGCAGTTCTTC
TRBD2,TRBV20-1,TRBJ2-1,.,CSARVLSSGRNYNEQFF,TGCAGTGCTAGAGTATTGTCTAGCGGGAGGAACTACAATGAGCAGTTCTTC
.,TRBV19,TRBJ2-5,few,CASSMDSGAGETQYF,TGTGCCAGTAGTATGGACTCAGGGGCTGGGGAGACCCAGTACTTC
.,TRBV10-3,TRBJ1-6,.,CATQEQGNSPLHF,TGTGCCACCCAAGAGCAGGGGAATTCACCCCTCCACTTT
.,TRBV27,TRBJ2-7,medium-sized,CASSFDGMYEQYF,TGTGCCAGCAGTTTTGATGGTATGTACGAGCAGTACTTC
.,TRBV27,TRBJ1-2,.,CASRGGGQRYGYTF,TGTGCCAGCCGTGGGGGTGGACAGCGTTATGGCTACACCTTC
TRBD1,TRBV27,TRBJ1-5,few,CASSSRDRGSNQPQHF,TGTGCCAGCAGTTCCCGGGACAGGGGGAGCAATCAGCCCCAGCATTTT
.,TRBV30,TRBJ2-7,medium-sized,CAWTLVPGEQYF,TGTGCCTGGACACTAGTCCCGGGGGAGCAGTACTTC
.,TRBV30,TRBJ2-3,.,CAWRVPTRSEGRDTQYF,TGTGCCTGGAGGGTTCCTACTAGGAGCGAAGGGAGGGATACGCAGTATTTT
.,TRBV12-3/TRBV12-4,TRBJ2-1,.,CASSTGSWGNEQFF,TGTGCCAGCAGTACCGGAAGTTGGGGCAATGAGCAGTTCTTC
TRBD2,TRBV6-2/TRBV6-3,TRBJ2-1,.,CASSYGTSGNEQFF,TGTGCCAGCAGTTACGGGACTAGCGGCAATGAGCAGTTCTTC
.,TRBV6-1,TRBJ1-2,.,CASSSQGAIYGYTF,TGTGCCAGCAGTTCCCAGGGAGCGATCTATGGCTACACCTTC
TRBD1,TRBV2,TRBJ2-2,.,CASRRQGARTGELFF,TGTGCCAGTCGCCGACAGGGGGCAAGGACCGGGGAGCTGTTTTTT
.,TRBV6-5,TRBJ1-5,.,CASSPGRGDQPQHF,TGTGCCAGCAGCCCGGGGAGGGGCGATCAGCCCCAGCATTTT
.,TRBV29-1,TRBJ1-2,.,CSVGAGASYGYTF,TGCAGCGTTGGGGCAGGGGCTTCATATGGCTACACCTTC